Listed below are T cell receptor beta chains from one sample, sequenced in a study of T cells after yellow fever vaccination. One entry per CDR3 protein results from TCRdb running MiXCR on the 5' RACE reads. The table lists about 120,000 distinct CDR3 sequences, 7.2% of them singletons. The sample was CD4+ T cells sorted from PBMCs, taken about 41 days after the first yellow fever vaccination. The receptors here all came from a man between 18 and 29 years old who received the YFV17D yellow fever vaccine. CDR3s include the opening cysteine and the closing phenylalanine or tryptophan. Each record gives: D gene, V gene, clone size, J gene, CDR3 length, CDR3 DNA, CDR3 protein. A D gene is named only where the DNA matches it firmly. Expanded clones are given a class, and other clones once, few, many or no size at all.

-	TRBV5-1	many	TRBJ1-1	14	TGCGCCAGCAGCTTGGGGCTCATGAACACTGAAGCTTTCTTT	CASSLGLMNTEAFF
-	TRBV7-6	-	TRBJ2-1	13	TGTGCCAGCAGCAGAGACCCAGGCGGTGAGCAGTTCTTC	CASSRDPGGEQFF
TRBD2	TRBV12-3/TRBV12-4	many	TRBJ2-3	17	TGTGCCAGCAGCCCGAATAAAGCGGGGGGTTCGGTAGATACGCAGTATTTT	CASSPNKAGGSVDTQYF
-	TRBV4-3	many	TRBJ2-7	15	TGCGCCAGCAGCCAAGAACAGGGCCGAGGGTTCGAGCAGTACTTC	CASSQEQGRGFEQYF
TRBD2	TRBV5-1	few	TRBJ2-3	20	TGCGCCAGCAGCCGGGCCCCTACTAGCGGGGGGACGACTAGCACAGATACGCAGTATTTT	CASSRAPTSGGTTSTDTQYF
-	TRBV6-2/TRBV6-3	many	TRBJ2-5	15	TGTGCCAGCAGTTACCCCGTTCGGGGCAGGGAGACCCAGTACTTC	CASSYPVRGRETQYF
TRBD1	TRBV9	many	TRBJ1-5	14	TGTGCCAGCAGCGCAACAGGGGGCGGTCAGCCCCAGCATTTT	CASSATGGGQPQHF
-	TRBV19	many	TRBJ2-2	13	TGTGCCAGTAGTATGGGGGTCCCCGGGGAGCTGTTTTTT	CASSMGVPGELFF
TRBD1	TRBV28	many	TRBJ2-1	14	TGTGCCAGCAGATACGACAGGGGAAACAATGAGCAGTTCTTC	CASRYDRGNNEQFF
-	TRBV18	few	TRBJ1-3	16	TGTGCCAGCTCACCGTCCCAGGGGTTCTCTGGAAACACCATATATTTT	CASSPSQGFSGNTIYF
TRBD2	TRBV7-9	many	TRBJ2-3	16	TGTGCCAGCAGCTTATCCGGGACTAACGGCGGAGATACGCAGTATTTT	CASSLSGTNGGDTQYF
-	TRBV7-2	many	TRBJ1-1	16	TGTGCCAGCAGTGACTCACGGGTTGGGTTGAACACTGAAGCTTTCTTT	CASSDSRVGLNTEAFF
-	TRBV30	few	TRBJ2-3	14	TGTGCCTGGACAAAACAGATCTCCACAGATACGCAGTATTTT	CAWTKQISTDTQYF
-	TRBV7-9	few	TRBJ1-2	14	TGTGCCAGCAGTTTAACAGGAGGGTTCGATGGCTACACCTTC	CASSLTGGFDGYTF